Each of the 28 T cell receptor beta chains below was sequenced from the same sample in a study of shared clonotypes between healthy human individuals. Only in-frame clones appear in the TCRdb table, and some are missing; sequencing was by immunoSEQ multiplex PCR. The table records under 2,000,000 clones, about 95% of them present only once. Positively selected for CCR7, the CD45RO-negative cells used as naive CD8 cells excluded terminally differentiated effector memory CD45RA+ cells. The sequenced sample consisted of naive CD8+ T cells sorted from blood. These receptors all stem from a man between 18 and 29 years old in good health.

The gene calls are TRBV30 and TRBJ1-6; the D is unclear. The germline V gene encodes CDR1 GTSNPN and CDR2 SVGIG (reference sequence). V was clipped by 0 bases and J by 9 bases, with 12 bases between them. This CDR3 has 14 residues. In nucleotides, the CDR3 is TGTGCCTGGAGTGTACTAGGCGGTGTTTCACCCCTCCACTTT. It is translated as CAWSVLGGVSPLHF.

The gene calls are TRBV6-5 and TRBJ1-4; D unresolved. The CDR3 is made up of 15 amino acids. The germline CDR1 and CDR2 sequences are MNHEY and SVGAGI. The germline V and J ends were trimmed by 0 bases and 4 bases, with 9 bases remaining between them. CDR3 protein: CASSYSRTLNEKLFF. The CDR3 DNA is TGTGCCAGCAGTTACTCAAGGACCCTTAATGAAAAACTGTTTTTT.

This chain links TRBV9 with TRBJ2-1; D is perhaps TRBD1 (5 bases). The CDR3 extends over 18 amino acids. Trimming cost V 3 bases and J 0 bases, with 19 bases left between them. Germline values: CDR1 SGDLS, CDR2 YYNGEE. The CDR3 region has the DNA TGTGCCAGCAGCGAGACGCCACAGGTAATAAGCTCCTACAATGAGCAGTTCTTC. Residues: CASSETPQVISSYNEQFF.

Comments on this clone: The same CDR3 also results from other DNA sequences found in this sample. The V and J genes are TRBV27 and TRBJ2-3; D may be TRBD1 or TRBD2 (5 bases each). The CDR3 totals 13 residues. CDR1 is MNHEY and CDR2 is SMNVEV in the germline V gene (reference sequence). The V gene lost 5 bases and the J gene lost 0 bases, with 6 bases spanning the gap. Written as DNA, the CDR3 is TGTGCCAGCAGTGGGGGAAGCACAGATACGCAGTATTTT. Protein: CASSGGSTDTQYF.

In regard to this clone: Additional DNA sequences in this sample encode the identical CDR3. The genes are TRBV19 and TRBJ2-1, with TRBD2 matching over 10 bases. The CDR3 consists of 15 residues. Germline CDR1 LNHDA, CDR2 SQIVND (reference sequence). The V gene end was trimmed by 6 bases and the J gene end by 4 bases; junction bases not matched to a gene: 6. Here the CDR3 DNA reads TGTGCCAGTAGCCCTCTAGCGGGGGTTTACAATGAGCAGTTCTTC. Amino acid sequence: CASSPLAGVYNEQFF.

J is TRBJ2-7 and V is TRBV5-6; 12 nucleotides line up with TRBD1. The CDR3 extends over 15 amino acids. Germline V lookup: CDR1 SGHDT, CDR2 YYEEEE. J was trimmed by 3 bases and V by 5 bases; bases with no gene match: 6. The CDR3 nucleotides are TGTGCCAGCAGTCCGGGACAGGGGGCTGTCTACGAGCAGTACTTC. Protein: CASSPGQGAVYEQYF.

J is TRBJ2-7 and V is TRBV19, with 10 bases that match TRBD1. J was trimmed by 2 bases and V by 0 bases; bases with no gene match: 1. Germline V lookup: CDR1 LNHDA, CDR2 SQIVND (reference sequence). The CDR3 has 15 residues. The DNA of the CDR3 is TGTGCCAGTAGTATAGATGGGACAGGGGCCTACGAGCAGTACTTC. Residues: CASSIDGTGAYEQYF.

With regard to this clone: The sample contains more than one DNA sequence encoding this CDR3. The chain combines TRBV29-1 with TRBJ2-7; TRBD2 might be the D (6 bases). Trimming left V 3 bases short and J 1 base short, with 7 bases between. This CDR3 is built from 12 residues. Germline assignment: CDR1 SQVTM and CDR2 ANQGSEA. The CDR3 spells CSVEAGSYEQYF. The CDR3 coding sequence is TGCAGCGTTGAGGCGGGGTCCTACGAGCAGTACTTC.

The V gene is TRBV2, the J gene TRBJ2-5; D is ambiguous. With 2 bases removed from V and 0 bases from J, the gap between germline ends came to 10 bases. The CDR3 length is 15 residues. Germline loops: CDR1 SNHLY, CDR2 FYNNEI. The CDR3 is CASSESAMYQETQYF. Written as DNA, the CDR3 is TGTGCCAGCAGTGAAAGCGCGATGTACCAAGAGACCCAGTACTTC.

V and J are TRBV6-6 and TRBJ2-1; 9 bases map to TRBD1. This CDR3 is 13 amino acids long. J gave up 8 bases and V 4 bases, and 3 bases lay outside the gene matches. Germline V gene sequence: CDR1 MNHNY, CDR2 SVGAGI (reference sequence). The CDR3 reads CASSSGQGYEQFF. In nucleotides, the CDR3 is TGTGCCAGCAGTTCTGGACAGGGGTATGAGCAGTTCTTC.

The chain recombines TRBV27 with TRBJ2-5, with TRBD1 matching over 9 bases. Germline trimming cut 5 bases from V and 5 bases from J; bases unmatched to any gene: 6. This CDR3 has 14 amino acids. Germline V gene data show CDR1 as MNHEY and CDR2 as SMNVEV (reference sequence). The CDR3 is CASSPGTGRETQYF. The CDR3 DNA is TGTGCCAGCAGTCCCGGGACAGGGAGGGAGACCCAGTACTTC.

The V gene is TRBV28, the J gene TRBJ2-2, with 7 bases identical to TRBD2. Germline V gives CDR1 MDHEN, CDR2 SYDVKM. The CDR3 runs to 14 residues. Losses at the gene ends were 5 bases for V and 5 bases for J; bases not matched to a gene: 5. CDR3 residues: CASSRGGGTGELFF. The CDR3 DNA is TGTGCCAGCAGTCGCGGGGGAGGGACCGGGGAGCTGTTTTTT.

The chain joins TRBV7-6 to TRBJ1-1; the match to TRBD1 covers 9 bases. Germline V CDR1 and CDR2: SGHVS, FNYEAQ. Germline trimming cut 5 bases from V and 1 base from J; bases unmatched to any gene: 2. The CDR3 sequence is 14 residues long. The CDR3 reads CASSEDRGNTEAFF. The CDR3 nucleotides are TGTGCCAGCAGCGAGGACAGGGGGAACACTGAAGCTTTCTTT.

This chain uses TRBV6-6 with TRBJ1-2; D gene ambiguous. V lost 5 bases, J lost 0 bases, and 7 bases lay in between. The CDR3 spans 13 residues. Germline V gives CDR1 MNHNY, CDR2 SVGAGI (reference sequence). CDR3 protein: CASSMTTNYGYTF. CDR3 in DNA: TGTGCCAGCAGTATGACAACTAACTATGGCTACACCTTC.

V and J are TRBV6-1 and TRBJ2-3, with D perhaps matching TRBD2 (6 bases). The CDR3 totals 15 residues. Germline V gives CDR1 MNHNS, CDR2 SASEGT. Trimming left V 6 bases short and J 4 bases short, with 17 bases between. This CDR3 reads CASRGLAGRADTQYF. Written as DNA, the CDR3 is TGTGCCAGCAGGGGACTGGCGGGCAGGGCAGATACGCAGTATTTT.

CDR3 nucleotides: TGTGCCAGCTCCGCAACGGGGGCAGGCGACTATGGCTACACCTTC. Amino acid sequence: CASSATGAGDYGYTF. V and J are TRBV27 and TRBJ1-2; TRBD1 is a possible D gene (6 bases). The CDR3 consists of 15 residues. Germline V gene lookup returns CDR1 MNHEY and CDR2 SMNVEV (reference sequence). Trimming cost V 8 bases and J 3 bases, with 19 bases left between them.

In this sample, this clone turned up once. The chain couples TRBV6-5 to TRBJ2-1; tentative D call: TRBD2 (6 bases). The CDR3 has 14 amino acids. V was clipped by 4 bases and J by 8 bases, with 15 bases between them. Looked up from germline, CDR1 is MNHEY and CDR2 is SVGAGI. The CDR3 coding sequence is TGTGCCAGCAGTTCTAGCGCTCTGTGGGATGAGCAGTTCTTC. It specifies CASSSSALWDEQFF.

The V gene is TRBV7-2, the J gene TRBJ2-7, with D unclear. The CDR3 covers 13 residues. From germline, CDR1 is SGHTA and CDR2 FQGNSA. V was shortened by 6 bases and J by 5 bases, with 14 bases between the two germline ends. The CDR3 protein is CASSFGPGNEQYF. CDR3 DNA sequence: TGTGCCAGCAGTTTTGGACCTGGGAACGAGCAGTACTTC.

The rearrangement joins TRBV4-3 to TRBJ1-2, with D unclear. Trimming removed 0 bases from V and 3 bases from J, with 11 bases in between. Germline V CDR1 and CDR2: LGHNA, YSLEER. CDR3 size: 15 residues. The CDR3 loop is CASSQEYRADYGYTF. Written as DNA, the CDR3 is TGCGCCAGCAGCCAAGAATACCGGGCCGACTATGGCTACACCTTC.

The CDR3 region is CASSLSVREKHF. The CDR3 coding sequence is TGTGCCAGCAGTTTAAGTGTTAGAGAGAAGCATTTT. V usage is TRBV28 and J usage is TRBJ1-5; D is uncertain. Looked up from germline, CDR1 is MDHEN and CDR2 is SYDVKM. This CDR3 contains 12 residues. V gave up 2 bases and J gave up 14 bases, with 13 bases separating them.

The J gene is TRBJ1-5, the V gene TRBV7-9; D ambiguous. Looked up from germline, CDR1 is SEHNR and CDR2 is FQNEAQ (reference sequence). V was cut by 5 bases and J by 0 bases, with 14 bases left in between. The CDR3 has 16 residues. The CDR3 DNA follows: TGTGCCAGCAGCCCAGCGGGTGTGGGTAGCAATCAGCCCCAGCATTTT. Its translation: CASSPAGVGSNQPQHF.

The rearrangement uses TRBV30 and TRBJ2-5; the D gene is possibly TRBD2 (5 bases). The end of the DNA is better explained by TRBJ2-7, so the J call may be wrong. Germline V CDR1 and CDR2: GTSNPN, SVGIG (reference sequence). CDR3 length: 13 amino acids. CDR3: CAWSVAFTSEQYF. DNA for the CDR3: TGTGCCTGGAGTGTTGCTTTTACTAGCGAGCAGTACTTC.

In regard to this clone: The same CDR3 also results from other DNA sequences found in this sample. The chain links TRBV29-1 to TRBJ2-7; TRBD1 aligns across 9 bases. The CDR3 sequence is 13 residues long. Germline CDR1 SQVTM, CDR2 ANQGSEA. V was clipped by 3 bases and J by 3 bases; unmatched bases: 3. The DNA for the CDR3 is TGCAGCGTTGAGACAGGGGGAAGCTACGAGCAGTACTTC. The encoded protein is CSVETGGSYEQYF.

J is TRBJ2-2 and V is TRBV11-2; TRBD1 matches at 7 bases. Germline CDR1 is SGHAT and CDR2 is FQNNGV. This CDR3 is built from 17 residues. Unmatched junction bases numbered 9, after V lost 3 bases and J lost 2 bases. In DNA form, the CDR3 reads TGTGCCAGCAGCTTGGTAACAGGGGCTAGAAACACCGGGGAGCTGTTTTTT. It yields the protein CASSLVTGARNTGELFF.

Comment on this clone: Other DNA sequences in the sample encode the same CDR3. This sequence joins TRBV19 and TRBJ2-2, with D possibly TRBD1 on 5 matching bases. The CDR3 contains 13 residues. V was pared by 0 bases and J by 6 bases, with 5 bases between. Germline CDR1 reads LNHDA; CDR2 reads SQIVND (reference sequence). CDR3 region: CASSIEGAGELFF. DNA for the CDR3: TGTGCCAGTAGTATAGAAGGGGCCGGGGAGCTGTTTTTT.

The chain links TRBV5-1 to TRBJ1-2, with D possibly being TRBD1 (6 bases). V was pared by 4 bases and J by 3 bases, with 19 bases between. Germline V gene lookup returns CDR1 SGHRS and CDR2 YFSETQ. This CDR3 comprises 16 residues. This CDR3 is CASSPRDTENHYGYTF. The CDR3 DNA reads TGCGCCAGCAGCCCCCGGGACACCGAGAATCACTATGGCTACACCTTC.

The chain is built from TRBV5-6 and TRBJ1-1, with D hard to call. This CDR3 is built from 15 residues. V lost 0 bases, J lost 4 bases, and 13 bases lay in between. Germline V gene data show CDR1 as SGHDT and CDR2 as YYEEEE. The CDR3 region has the DNA TGTGCCAGCAGCTTGGAGTGGGCGGGGAGCACTGAAGCTTTCTTT. Translated, it gives CASSLEWAGSTEAFF.

This chain uses TRBV9 with TRBJ2-5, with TRBD2 matching over 9 bases. V shed 0 bases, J shed 4 bases, and the junction held 10 bases outside the gene matches. The germline gives CDR1 SGDLS, CDR2 YYNGEE. This CDR3 is 17 amino acids long. CDR3 residues: CASSVEGAGGGGETQYF. Here the CDR3 DNA reads TGTGCCAGCAGCGTAGAGGGAGCGGGAGGCGGAGGAGAGACCCAGTACTTC.